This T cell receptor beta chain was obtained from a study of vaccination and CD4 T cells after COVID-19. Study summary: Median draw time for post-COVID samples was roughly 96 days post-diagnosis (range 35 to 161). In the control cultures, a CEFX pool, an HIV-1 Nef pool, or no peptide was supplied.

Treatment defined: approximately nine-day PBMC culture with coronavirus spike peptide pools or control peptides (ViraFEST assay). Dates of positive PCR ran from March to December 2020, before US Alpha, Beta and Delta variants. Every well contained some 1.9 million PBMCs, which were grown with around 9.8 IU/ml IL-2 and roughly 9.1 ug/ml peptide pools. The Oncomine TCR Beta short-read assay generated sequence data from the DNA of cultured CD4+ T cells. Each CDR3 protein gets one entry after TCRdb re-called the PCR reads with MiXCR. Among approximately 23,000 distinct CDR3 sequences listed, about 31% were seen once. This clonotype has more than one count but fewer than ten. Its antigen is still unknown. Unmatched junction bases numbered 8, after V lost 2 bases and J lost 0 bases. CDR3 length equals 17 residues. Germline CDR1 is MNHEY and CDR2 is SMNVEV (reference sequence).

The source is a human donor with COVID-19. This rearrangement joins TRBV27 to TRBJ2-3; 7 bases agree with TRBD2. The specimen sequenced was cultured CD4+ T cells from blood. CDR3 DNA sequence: TGTGCCAGCAGTTTAGGAGCGGGAAACCCTAGCACAGATACGCAGTATTTT. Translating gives CASSLGAGNPSTDTQYF.